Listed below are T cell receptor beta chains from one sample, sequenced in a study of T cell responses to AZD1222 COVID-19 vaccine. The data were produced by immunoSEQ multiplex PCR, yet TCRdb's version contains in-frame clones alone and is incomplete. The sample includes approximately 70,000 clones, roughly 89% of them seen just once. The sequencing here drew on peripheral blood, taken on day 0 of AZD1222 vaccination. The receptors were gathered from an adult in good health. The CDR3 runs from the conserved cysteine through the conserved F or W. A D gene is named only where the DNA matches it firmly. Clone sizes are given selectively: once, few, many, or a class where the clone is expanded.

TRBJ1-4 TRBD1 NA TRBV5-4 TGTGCCAGCAGCAGGGGACAGCAAAATGAAAAACTGTTTTTT CASSRGQQNEKLFF
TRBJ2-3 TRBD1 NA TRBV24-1 TGTGCCACCAGTGATCCAGGGGGCCCGGAAACAGATACGCAGTATTTT CATSDPGGPETDTQYF
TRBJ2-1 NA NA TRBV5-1 TGCGCCAGTCAGAGGGGGGTCGAATACAATGAGCAGTTCTTC CASQRGVEYNEQFF
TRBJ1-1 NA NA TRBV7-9 TGTGCCAGCAGCTTATGGCAGAACACTGAAGCTTTCTTT CASSLWQNTEAFF
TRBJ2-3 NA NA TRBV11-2 TGTGCCAGCAGCTTGCTGGTCCAAAGGGATACGCAGTATTTT CASSLLVQRDTQYF
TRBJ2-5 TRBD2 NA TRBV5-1 TGCGCCAGCAGCTTTGGGACTAGCGGGGGACAAGAGACCCAGTACTTC CASSFGTSGGQETQYF
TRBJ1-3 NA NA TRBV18 TGTGCCAGCTCTCAACTGACGGGGGCTGGAAACACCATATATTTT CASSQLTGAGNTIYF
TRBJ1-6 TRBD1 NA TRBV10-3 TGTGCCGCACAGGCGGACAGGGGAGCTTCACCCCTCCACTTT CAAQADRGASPLHF
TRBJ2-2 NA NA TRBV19 TGTGCCAGTAGTATTTCTGGCACCGGGGAGCTGTTTTTT CASSISGTGELFF
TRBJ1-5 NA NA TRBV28 TGTGCCAGCAACCAACCCCTCAATCAGCCCCAGCATTTT CASNQPLNQPQHF
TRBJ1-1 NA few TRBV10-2 TGCGCCAGCGGCAGTCTGCTAAACACTGAAGCTTTCTTT CASGSLLNTEAFF
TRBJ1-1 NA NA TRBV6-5 TGTGCCAGCAGACCAGGGTCAACGAACACTGAAGCTTTCTTT CASRPGSTNTEAFF
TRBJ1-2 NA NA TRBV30 TGTGCCTGGAGTGAAAATACAGATGGCTACACCTTC CAWSENTDGYTF
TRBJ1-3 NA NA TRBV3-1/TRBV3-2 TGTGCCAGCAGCCCCACGGTCGGTGGAAACACCATATATTTT CASSPTVGGNTIYF
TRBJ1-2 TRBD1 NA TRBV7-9 TGTGCCAGCAGCTTAGAATCGACAGGGGGTCGGTTAGGCTACACCTTC CASSLESTGGRLGYTF
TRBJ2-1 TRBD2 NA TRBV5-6 TGTGCCAGCACGGCCGGGACTAGCGGGGCATTGGAGCAGTTCTTC CASTAGTSGALEQFF
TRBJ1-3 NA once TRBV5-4 TGTGCCAGCAGCTTGGCCGCAGGTAGTGGAAACACCATATATTTT CASSLAAGSGNTIYF
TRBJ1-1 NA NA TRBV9 TGTGCCAGCAGCGTCGTCTCAAACACTGAAGCTTTCTTT CASSVVSNTEAFF
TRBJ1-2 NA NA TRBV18 TGTGCCAGCTCACCAGCCGTGGGGGCCAACTATGGCTACACCTTC CASSPAVGANYGYTF
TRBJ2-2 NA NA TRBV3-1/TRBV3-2 TGTGCCAGCAGCCAAACCCCAATCAGGTTGGGGGAGCTGTTTTTT CASSQTPIRLGELFF
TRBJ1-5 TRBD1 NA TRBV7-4 TGTGCCAGCAGCCTTAAACAGGGGGATAGCAATCAGCCCCAGCATTTT CASSLKQGDSNQPQHF
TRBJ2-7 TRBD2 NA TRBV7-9 TGTGCCAGCAGCTTATTTGGACTAGCGGGGGAAGGGTACGAGCAGTACTTC CASSLFGLAGEGYEQYF
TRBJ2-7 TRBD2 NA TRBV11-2 TGTGCCAGCAGCTTGGGACTAGCGGGGGTCTACGAGCAGTACTTC CASSLGLAGVYEQYF
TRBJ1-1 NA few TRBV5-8 TGTGCCAGCAGCTTGACAGGGGCTTTCTTT CASSLTGAFF
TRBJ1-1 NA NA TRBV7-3 TGTGCCAGCAGCCCTGGACAGATGAACACTGAAGCTTTCTTT CASSPGQMNTEAFF
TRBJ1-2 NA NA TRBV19 TGTGCCACCCATCCGGACGGGGCTTATGGCTACACCTTC CATHPDGAYGYTF
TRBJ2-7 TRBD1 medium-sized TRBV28 TGTGCCAGTAGACCGGGACAGACATACGAGCAGTACTTC CASRPGQTYEQYF
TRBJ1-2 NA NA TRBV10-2 TGCGCCAGCAGTGAGGGCAGGAGTAGCGGCTACACCTTC CASSEGRSSGYTF
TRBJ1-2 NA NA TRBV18 TGTGCCAGCTCACCTCAAGATCGACTCTATGGCTACACCTTC CASSPQDRLYGYTF
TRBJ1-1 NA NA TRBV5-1 TGCGCCAGCAGCCCGACAGGGAACACTGAAGCTTTCTTT CASSPTGNTEAFF
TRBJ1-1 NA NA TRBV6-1 TGTGCCAGCAGTGAAGGGGGGAACACTGAAGCTTTCTTT CASSEGGNTEAFF
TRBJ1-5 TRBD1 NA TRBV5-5 TGTGCCAGCAGCCCCGGGGGGACAGGTTCTTTTGATAGCAATCAGCCCCAGCATTTT CASSPGGTGSFDSNQPQHF
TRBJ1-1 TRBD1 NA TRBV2 TGTGCCAGCAGTCTTGACAGGGCTGGGGGGACTGAAGCTTTCTTT CASSLDRAGGTEAFF
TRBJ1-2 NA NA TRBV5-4 TGTGCCAGCAGCCTGAGGGATCCCGGGGGTGGCTACACCTTC CASSLRDPGGGYTF
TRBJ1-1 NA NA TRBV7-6 TGTGCCAGCAGCTCAGCGGGGCGAGAGAACACTGAAGCTTTCTTT CASSSAGRENTEAFF
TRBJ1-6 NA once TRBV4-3 TGCGCCAGCAGCCAAGTCGCGGCGGGGCGGACACCCCTCCACTTT CASSQVAAGRTPLHF
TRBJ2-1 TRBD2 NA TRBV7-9 TGTGCCAGCAGCTTAGTCCCAGCGGGGGGGCGTGGTGAGCAGTTCTTC CASSLVPAGGRGEQFF
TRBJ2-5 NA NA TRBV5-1 TGCGCCAGCAGCGATGCGGGGATCCCAGAGACCCAGTACTTC CASSDAGIPETQYF
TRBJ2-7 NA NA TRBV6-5 TGTGCCAGCAGTTACTCTCGAGGGTTTTTTAACGAGCAGTACTTC CASSYSRGFFNEQYF
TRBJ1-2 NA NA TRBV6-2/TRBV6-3 TGTGCCAGCAGTTACCAAGGGAGATATGGCTACACCTTC CASSYQGRYGYTF
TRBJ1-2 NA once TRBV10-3 TGTGCCATCAGTGAGTCAACCACCTACGCACAGCAGACCAACTATGGCTACACCTTC CAISESTTYAQQTNYGYTF
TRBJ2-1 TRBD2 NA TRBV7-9 TGTGCCAGCAGCTTCCCGGGGGGGGCGGGCGACAATGAGCAGTTCTTC CASSFPGGAGDNEQFF
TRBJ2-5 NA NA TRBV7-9 TGTGCCAGCAGCTTAGGGTTCGGGGCTGGGGAGACCCAGTACTTC CASSLGFGAGETQYF